These T cell receptor beta chains were read from a single sample in a study of Ad26.COV2.S vaccination and SARS-CoV-2 variants. Only in-frame clones appear in the TCRdb table, and some are missing; sequencing was by immunoSEQ multiplex PCR. The sample includes 250,000 to 300,000 clones, more than 75% seen only once; the top ten take about 3.1%. The sample was peripheral blood, taken in a trial of Ad26.COV2.S vaccine versus placebo. These receptors originate from a person aged 18-65 years who received the Ad26.COV2.S COVID-19 vaccine or a placebo. The CDR3 runs from the conserved cysteine through the conserved F or W. A D gene is named only where the DNA matches it firmly. Expanded clones get a size class; other rows say once, few or many, or leave the size out.

J gene | V gene | D gene | CDR3 length | clone size | CDR3 protein | CDR3 DNA
TRBJ1-6 | TRBV5-6 | TRBD1 | 18 | NA | CASSSNFSGGKHYSPLHF | TGTGCCAGCAGCTCCAATTTCTCAGGGGGAAAACATTATTCACCCCTCCACTTT
TRBJ2-2 | TRBV24-1 | NA | 15 | NA | CATTSGRSNTGELFF | TGTGCCACCACCTCGGGGAGGTCAAACACCGGGGAGCTGTTTTTT
TRBJ1-5 | TRBV19 | TRBD1 | 14 | NA | CASRDRAGNQPQHF | TGTGCCAGTAGGGACAGGGCCGGCAATCAGCCCCAGCATTTT
TRBJ2-7 | TRBV12-3/TRBV12-4 | NA | 11 | NA | CASSPSYEQYF | TGTGCCAGCAGCCCCTCCTACGAGCAGTACTTC
TRBJ1-1 | TRBV18 | NA | 15 | NA | CASSLRQPMNTEAFF | TGTGCCAGCTCACTTCGACAGCCCATGAACACTGAAGCTTTCTTT
TRBJ2-5 | TRBV6-5 | TRBD1 | 15 | NA | CASSYDRGSGETQYF | TGTGCCAGCAGTTACGACAGGGGGTCAGGGGAGACCCAGTACTTC
TRBJ1-5 | TRBV24-1 | NA | 15 | NA | CATSSGTDSNQPQHF | TGTGCCACCAGCTCCGGGACCGATAGCAATCAGCCCCAGCATTTT
TRBJ2-2 | TRBV7-6 | NA | 17 | NA | CASSLLGLGSGTGELFF | TGTGCCAGCAGCTTACTGGGGCTTGGAAGCGGCACCGGGGAGCTGTTTTTT
TRBJ1-2 | TRBV7-2 | TRBD1 | 18 | NA | CASSLAGTGAYVDYGYTF | TGTGCCAGCAGCTTAGCCGGGACAGGCGCTTATGTGGACTATGGCTACACCTTC
TRBJ2-7 | TRBV2 | NA | 12 | NA | CASSAGDYEQYF | TGTGCCAGCAGTGCGGGGGACTACGAGCAGTACTTC
TRBJ2-3 | TRBV9 | NA | 13 | NA | CASSVGGTDTQYF | TGTGCCAGCAGCGTTGGGGGCACAGATACGCAGTATTTT
TRBJ2-5 | TRBV7-9 | TRBD1 | 14 | NA | CASSWGQGPPTQYF | TGTGCCAGCAGCTGGGGACAGGGGCCGCCGACCCAGTACTTC
TRBJ1-1 | TRBV29-1 | NA | 11 | NA | CSVEDEAEAFF | TGCAGCGTTGAAGACGAGGCTGAAGCTTTCTTT
TRBJ1-2 | TRBV10-2 | NA | 12 | NA | CASGRDIYGYTF | TGCGCCAGCGGCCGGGACATTTATGGCTACACCTTC
TRBJ2-1 | TRBV5-1 | NA | 14 | NA | CASSLGAGSNEQFF | TGCGCCAGCAGCTTGGGGGCAGGCTCCAATGAGCAGTTCTTC
TRBJ2-1 | TRBV6-4 | NA | 15 | NA | CASSDSDEGHDEQFF | TGTGCCAGCAGTGACTCGGACGAGGGGCACGATGAGCAGTTCTTC
TRBJ1-1 | TRBV18 | NA | 15 | NA | CASSPAAGGAEEAFF | TGTGCCAGCTCACCCGCGGCGGGGGGCGCGGAGGAAGCTTTCTTT
TRBJ1-6 | TRBV28 | NA | 16 | NA | CASRPRGSSYNSPLHF | TGTGCCAGCAGACCTCGAGGGAGCTCCTATAATTCACCCCTCCACTTT
TRBJ2-3 | TRBV6-5 | NA | 13 | NA | CASSPTETDTQYF | TGTGCCAGCAGCCCAACAGAAACAGATACGCAGTATTTT
TRBJ1-2 | TRBV30 | NA | 12 | NA | CAWTPGGYGYTF | TGTGCCTGGACTCCCGGAGGCTATGGCTACACCTTC
TRBJ1-3 | TRBV18 | TRBD1 | 16 | NA | CASSAGTGTAGNTIYF | TGTGCCAGCTCAGCCGGGACAGGGACCGCTGGAAACACCATATATTTT
TRBJ2-7 | TRBV13 | TRBD1 | 14 | NA | CASSFGDRAYEQYF | TGTGCCAGCAGCTTTGGGGACAGGGCCTACGAGCAGTACTTC
TRBJ1-3 | TRBV5-6 | NA | 13 | NA | CASSPGLGNTIYF | TGTGCCAGCAGCCCTGGACTTGGAAACACCATATATTTT
TRBJ1-1 | TRBV19 | NA | 13 | large | CASVRRQDTEAFF | TGTGCCAGTGTTAGACGACAAGACACTGAAGCTTTCTTT
TRBJ2-7 | TRBV20-1 | TRBD1 | 14 | NA | CSASPGQGLYEQYF | TGCAGTGCTAGTCCGGGACAGGGTCTCTACGAGCAGTACTTC
TRBJ1-4 | TRBV6-5 | NA | 13 | NA | CASSSGTSEKLFF | TGTGCCAGCAGCTCCGGGACTAGCGAAAAACTGTTTTTT
TRBJ2-7 | TRBV12-3/TRBV12-4 | NA | 13 | NA | CASGVSGANEQYF | TGTGCCAGCGGAGTCTCAGGGGCGAACGAGCAGTACTTC
TRBJ1-4 | TRBV7-9 | NA | 17 | NA | CASSFEASRQTNEKLFF | TGTGCCAGCAGCTTCGAAGCCTCCCGGCAAACTAATGAAAAACTGTTTTTT
TRBJ1-1 | TRBV6-5 | NA | 13 | NA | CASTRDGNTEAFF | TGTGCCAGCACAAGGGACGGCAACACTGAAGCTTTCTTT
TRBJ2-1 | TRBV2 | NA | 11 | NA | CASGVSNEQFF | TGTGCCAGCGGAGTCAGCAATGAGCAGTTCTTC
TRBJ1-5 | TRBV4-1 | NA | 15 | NA | CASSQGGAGNQPQHF | TGCGCCAGCAGCCAAGGCGGAGCGGGCAATCAGCCCCAGCATTTT
TRBJ2-1 | TRBV2 | NA | 14 | NA | CASSEAFLGTSYFF | TGTGCCAGCAGTGAAGCGTTTTTGGGGACCTCTTACTTCTTC
TRBJ1-4 | TRBV19 | NA | 14 | few | CASSVWTENEKLFF | TGTGCCAGTAGTGTATGGACAGAGAATGAAAAACTGTTTTTT